The 21 T cell receptor beta chains below were found in one sample sequenced in a study of shared clonotypes between healthy human individuals. The repertoire was sequenced with immunoSEQ multiplex PCR; TCRdb's copy has only in-frame clones and lacks some. The data show roughly 2.6 million clones, roughly 92% seen once. The sequenced sample was naive CD4+ T cells sorted from blood. Subset noted: CD45RA+ positively selected. These receptor sequences come from a man younger than 30 in good health.

The chain employs TRBV4-1 and TRBJ2-1; D perhaps matches TRBD1 (6 bases). Germline-derived CDR1 and CDR2 are MGHRA and YSYEKL. CDR3 length: 18 residues. With 4 bases removed from V and 1 base from J, the gap between germline ends came to 20 bases. The chain's CDR3 is CASSLPEQGIRSYNEQFF. Written as DNA, the CDR3 is TGCGCCAGCAGCCTCCCCGAGCAGGGGATACGTTCCTACAATGAGCAGTTCTTC.

The chain couples TRBV6-1 to TRBJ1-6; D possibly corresponds to TRBD1 (6 bases). The CDR3 length is 14 residues. Germline V lookup: CDR1 MNHNS, CDR2 SASEGT. The ends were cut back, 8 bases at V and 11 bases at J, with 19 bases in the middle. The CDR3 loop reads CASQRFRGAAPLHF. The CDR3 DNA sequence: TGTGCCAGCCAAAGATTTAGGGGGGCTGCACCCCTCCACTTT.

V and J are TRBV6-5 and TRBJ2-7; a weak D match, TRBD1 (5 bases). Germline V gives CDR1 MNHEY, CDR2 SVGAGI. Deletions cut 8 bases from V and 5 bases from J, with 13 bases between. This CDR3 spans 12 amino acids. Here the CDR3 reads CASGDSVNEQYF. The CDR3 coding sequence is TGTGCCAGCGGTGACAGCGTCAACGAGCAGTACTTC.

The rearrangement links TRBV2 to TRBJ1-1; D is uncertain. The ends were cut back, 6 bases at V and 4 bases at J, with 12 bases in the middle. The CDR3 totals 13 residues. The germline CDR1 and CDR2 sequences are SNHLY and FYNNEI. CDR3 region: CASSSVEGTEAFF. The CDR3 DNA reads as TGTGCCAGCAGCTCAGTGGAGGGCACTGAAGCTTTCTTT.

The CDR3: CASSQELGISGNTIYF. CDR3 nucleotide sequence: TGTGCCAGCAGCCAAGAGCTAGGCATCTCTGGAAACACCATATATTTT. This sequence joins TRBV4-2 and TRBJ1-3; D is ambiguous. Per the germline V gene, CDR1 is LGHNA and CDR2 is YNFKEQ. The CDR3 has 16 residues. Trimming stripped 0 bases from V and 0 bases from J, with 9 bases between.

The genes are TRBV28 and TRBJ1-2; possible D gene TRBD1, 6 bases. There are 11 residues in the CDR3. The ends were cut back, 10 bases at V and 8 bases at J, with 14 bases in the middle. Germline CDR1 is MDHEN and CDR2 is SYDVKM. CDR3 region: CAILGGVGYTF. CDR3 sequence (DNA): TGTGCCATCCTAGGGGGGGTGGGCTACACCTTC.

This clone was recorded only once. The V and J genes are TRBV5-8 and TRBJ1-4; D gene unclear. Germline CDR1 is SGHTS and CDR2 is YDEGEE. The CDR3 covers 14 residues. Trimming cost V 0 bases and J 5 bases, with 8 bases left between them. The CDR3 coding sequence is TGTGCCAGCAGCTTGGGGCAGATCAATGAAAAACTGTTTTTT. The encoded protein is CASSLGQINEKLFF. Looking up the rest from reference TRBV5-8 and TRBJ1-4 gives the full variable domain: EAGVTQSPTHLIKTRGQQATLRCSPISGHTSVYWYQQALGLGLQFLLWYDEGEERNRGNFPPRFSGRQFPNYSSELNVNALELEDSALYLCASSLGQINEKLFFGSGTQLSVL.

This chain links TRBV5-1 with TRBJ2-3, with TRBD2 matching 9 bases. Trimming removed 0 bases from V and 4 bases from J; junction bases left unmatched: 6. The CDR3 consists of 16 residues. Germline CDR1 is SGHRS and CDR2 is YFSETQ. The CDR3 protein is CASSLDAGGPADTQYF. The CDR3 DNA sequence: TGCGCCAGCAGCTTGGATGCGGGGGGGCCAGCAGATACGCAGTATTTT.

The chain has TRBV5-1 and TRBJ2-7, with D tentatively TRBD1 or TRBD2 (6 bases each). From germline, CDR1 is SGHRS and CDR2 YFSETQ. This CDR3 comprises 17 residues. V lost 2 bases and J lost 2, with 20 bases in between. CDR3 residues: CASSFEGGGLFPYEQYF. CDR3 coding DNA: TGCGCCAGCAGCTTCGAGGGGGGCGGACTATTCCCCTACGAGCAGTACTTC.

The J gene is TRBJ2-1, the V gene TRBV28; 9 bases are shared with TRBD2. Unmatched junction bases numbered 8, after V lost 2 bases and J lost 9 bases. The CDR3 is made up of 15 amino acids. The germline gives CDR1 MDHEN, CDR2 SYDVKM. The CDR3 DNA is TGTGCCAGCAGTTTAGGAGCTAGCGGGACCGCTGAGCAGTTCTTC. It codes for CASSLGASGTAEQFF.

This clone was counted a single time. The chain employs TRBV27 and TRBJ2-1; D is undetermined. Trimming cost V 4 bases and J 3 bases, with 13 bases left between them. The CDR3 covers 15 residues. Germline CDR1 reads MNHEY; CDR2 reads SMNVEV (reference sequence). The CDR3 reads CASSSLVSLYNEQFF. CDR3 bases: TGTGCCAGCAGTTCCCTTGTATCGCTCTACAATGAGCAGTTCTTC.

The chain uses TRBV27 and TRBJ2-1; D tentatively fits TRBD1 or TRBD2 (6 bases each). The germline V and J ends were trimmed by 2 bases and 0 bases, with 11 bases remaining between them. The CDR3 extends over 16 amino acids. The germline CDR1 and CDR2 sequences are MNHEY and SMNVEV (reference sequence). CDR3 coding DNA: TGTGCCAGCAGTTTACCCGGGGGCCGCTCCTACAATGAGCAGTTCTTC. Translating gives CASSLPGGRSYNEQFF.

With regard to this clone: In this CDR3 the conserved last residue, phenylalanine or tryptophan, is missing, so a read error is likely. V and J are TRBV30 and TRBJ2-7; a possible D gene is TRBD1 (5 bases). Trimming left V 0 bases short and J 7 bases short, with 13 bases between. Per germline, CDR1 GTSNPN and CDR2 SVGIG (reference sequence). The CDR3 is 13 residues long. The CDR3 DNA reads TGTGCCTGGAGTGTAATATTATCAGGGGAGCAGTACCTC. The encoded protein is CAWSVILSGEQYL.

The chain uses TRBV11-2 and TRBJ2-7; 9 bases fit TRBD2. V lost 1 base, J lost 1 base, and 8 bases stayed unmatched. CDR3 length: 17 amino acids. CDR1 SGHAT and CDR2 FQNNGV come from the germline V gene. This CDR3 reads CASSLGGLAGLSYEQYF. The CDR3 region has the DNA TGTGCCAGCAGCTTAGGGGGGCTAGCGGGATTGTCCTACGAGCAGTACTTC.

V usage is TRBV10-3 and J usage is TRBJ2-1, with D possibly matching TRBD2 (7 bases). The CDR3 has 15 amino acids. CDR1 and CDR2 (germline): ENHRY, SYGVKD. Deletions cut 0 bases from V and 5 bases from J, with 11 bases between. Here the CDR3 reads CAISESSGGHNEQFF. For the CDR3, the DNA is TGTGCCATCAGTGAGTCTTCGGGGGGCCACAATGAGCAGTTCTTC.

The chain carries TRBV4-2 and TRBJ1-1; D is unclear. CDR3 size: 15 residues. The germline gives CDR1 LGHNA, CDR2 YNFKEQ. V dropped 1 base and J dropped 1 base, with 10 bases sitting between them. CDR3: CASSQVEGENTEAFF. The DNA of the CDR3 is TGTGCCAGCAGCCAAGTGGAAGGAGAGAACACTGAAGCTTTCTTT.

The V and J genes are TRBV5-1 and TRBJ2-1; D gene uncertain. Per the germline V gene, CDR1 is SGHRS and CDR2 is YFSETQ. The CDR3 is 15 residues long. Trimming removed 2 bases at V and 0 bases at J, with 9 bases between. CDR3 nucleotides: TGCGCCAGCAGCTTTGATCCGAGCTCCTACAATGAGCAGTTCTTC. This encodes CASSFDPSSYNEQFF.

This clone was seen a few times. The chain recombines TRBV19 with TRBJ1-1; unclear D gene. V lost 1 base, J lost 0 bases, and 9 bases lay in between. Germline assignment: CDR1 LNHDA and CDR2 SQIVND (reference sequence). The CDR3 has 15 residues. Here the CDR3 DNA reads TGTGCCAGTAGTATAGGTAACAGTTTGAACACTGAAGCTTTCTTT. This encodes CASSIGNSLNTEAFF.

The gene calls are TRBV10-3 and TRBJ2-1; 11 nucleotides line up with TRBD2. The CDR3 sequence is 15 residues long. In germline, CDR1 is ENHRY, CDR2 SYGVKD. V shed 10 bases and J 4 bases; nucleotides not matched to a gene: 9. This chain's CDR3 is CASNSGRASYNEQFF. The CDR3 DNA is TGTGCCAGTAATAGCGGGAGGGCCTCATACAATGAGCAGTTCTTC.

The chain links TRBV7-9 to TRBJ2-1, with 13 bases that match TRBD2. CDR1 is SEHNR, CDR2 FQNEAQ, per germline (reference sequence). The V and J ends lost 0 bases and 0 bases, in that order; junction bases with no gene match: 2. CDR3 length: 18 residues. CDR3 protein: CASSLATSGRSSYNEQFF. The CDR3 coding sequence is TGTGCCAGCAGCTTAGCGACTAGCGGGAGGAGCTCCTACAATGAGCAGTTCTTC.

The V gene is TRBV27, the J gene TRBJ1-6; no definite D call. Trimming removed 8 bases from V and 11 bases from J, with 22 bases in between. CDR3 length: 15 residues. Germline CDR1 MNHEY, CDR2 SMNVEV (reference sequence). The chain's CDR3 is CASVLLKTVLAPLHF. In nucleotides, the CDR3 is TGTGCCAGCGTCTTATTGAAGACTGTATTGGCACCCCTCCACTTT.